The source of this T cell receptor (beta chain) is a study of T-cell memory formation after mild COVID-19. Study background: For the most part, TCR clusters were specific to one donor.

The authors produced TCR alpha and TCR beta cDNA libraries with sample barcodes and UMIs by 5'RACE using constant-segment primers. One entry per CDR3 protein results from TCRdb running MiXCR on the 5' RACE reads. The table lists 220,000 or so distinct CDR3 sequences, approximately 10% of them singletons. Germline V gene data show CDR1 as SGDLS and CDR2 as YYNGEE. The CDR3 is 17 residues long. Trimming pared 0 bases from V and 0 bases from J, leaving 14 bases between. About this clonotype: The antigen is not known.

Study-wide results and limits: Later expanders leaned CD4+, whereas clones that contracted between day 15 and 85 were balanced CD4/CD8. Memory sampled before infection contained some responding clones, suggesting cross-reactive memory joined.

The source of this sequence is a man aged 18 to 30 who had mild COVID-19 (a few samples of this study predate the infection). Cell type and time point are not known. The J gene is TRBJ2-3, the V gene TRBV9; perhaps TRBD1 as D (6 bases). The sequencing input was PBMCs or a T cell subset sorted from them (not recorded which). This CDR3 reads CASSVAGWTDSTDTQYF. The CDR3, as DNA: TGTGCCAGCAGCGTAGCTGGTTGGACAGATAGCACAGATACGCAGTATTTT.